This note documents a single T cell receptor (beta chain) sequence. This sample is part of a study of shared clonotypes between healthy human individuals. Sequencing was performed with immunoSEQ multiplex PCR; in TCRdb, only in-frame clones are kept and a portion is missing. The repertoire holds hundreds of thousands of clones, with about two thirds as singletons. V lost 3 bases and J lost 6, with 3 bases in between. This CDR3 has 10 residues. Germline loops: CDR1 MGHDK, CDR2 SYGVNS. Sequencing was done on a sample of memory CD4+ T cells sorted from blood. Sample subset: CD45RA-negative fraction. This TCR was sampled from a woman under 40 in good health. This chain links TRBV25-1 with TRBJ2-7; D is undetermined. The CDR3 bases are TGTGCCAGCAGTGATCGCGAGCAGTACTTC. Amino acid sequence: CASSDREQYF.